This T cell receptor beta chain was obtained from a study of neurological immune-mediated disorders. This clonotype was observed many times. In every sequencing run, more than 170 million TCR-beta sequences were generated from 15-18 subjects. TCRdb re-analysed the 5' RACE reads in MiXCR, keeping a single row per CDR3 protein. The sample has 25,000 to 35,000 distinct CDR3 sequences, about 1.6% seen once. Germline V CDR1 and CDR2: KGHSH, LQKENI. The CDR3 is 14 amino acids. Deletions cut 2 bases from V and 5 bases from J, with 11 bases between. The sequenced sample consisted of PBMCs. The genes are TRBV18 and TRBJ2-3; the D gene is possibly TRBD2 (7 bases). This TCR derives from a woman younger than 45 with multiple sclerosis. CDR3 DNA: TGTGCCAGCTCACCAAACAGGGAGGGAGATACGCAGTATTTT. Protein: CASSPNREGDTQYF.